These 14 T cell receptor beta chains share one sample of origin, sequenced in a study of shared clonotypes between healthy human individuals. This table comes from immunoSEQ multiplex PCR, and its TCRdb copy is limited to in-frame clones, with some not included. The data hold roughly 450,000 clones, with less than 85% observed a single time. The specimen was PBMCs. The receptors stem from a woman in her forties in good health. Some clones in this sample may be carry-over from other donors' samples.

The DNA for the CDR3 is TGTGCCAGCAGCGTACAGGGAGGGGACACTGAAGCTTTCTTT. Translated, it gives CASSVQGGDTEAFF. The chain has TRBV11-2 and TRBJ1-1; D may be TRBD1 (6 bases). Germline CDR1 is SGHAT and CDR2 is FQNNGV. CDR3 length: 14 residues. Trimming removed 5 bases at V and 3 bases at J, with 13 bases between.

The chain is built from TRBV7-3 and TRBJ2-5; 10 positions agree with TRBD2. Germline CDR1 is SGHTA and CDR2 is FQGTGA. After removal of 5 bases from V and 5 bases from J, the junction contained 8 bases not matched to a gene. CDR3 size: 15 residues. CDR3 sequence: CASSPSGRAGETQYF. Written as DNA, the CDR3 is TGTGCCAGCAGCCCCAGCGGGAGGGCGGGGGAGACCCAGTACTTC.

The chain combines TRBV29-1 with TRBJ1-3; D is unresolved. From germline, CDR1 is SQVTM and CDR2 ANQGSEA. Trimming pared 4 bases from V and 4 bases from J, leaving 11 bases between. This CDR3 is 13 amino acids long. Here the CDR3 reads CSVVRVGGNTIYF. In DNA form, the CDR3 reads TGCAGCGTTGTTCGGGTCGGAGGAAACACCATATATTTT.

V and J are TRBV5-6 and TRBJ1-5; D is ambiguous. The CDR3 is made up of 12 amino acids. The germline gives CDR1 SGHDT, CDR2 YYEEEE. V lost 3 bases to trimming and J lost 4 bases, with 5 bases between them. For the CDR3, the DNA is TGTGCCAGCAGCTCACTAAATCAGCCCCAGCATTTT. It yields the protein CASSSLNQPQHF. The whole variable domain, remainder taken from reference TRBV5-6 and TRBJ1-5, is DAGVTQSPTHLIKTRGQQVTLRCSPKSGHDTVSWYQQALGQGPQFIFQYYEEEERQRGNFPDRFSGHQFPNYSSELNVNALLLGDSALYLCASSSLNQPQHFGDGTRLSIL.

The gene calls are TRBV10-3 and TRBJ1-3; tentative D call: TRBD1 (5 bases). V was shortened by 4 bases and J by 4 bases, with 14 bases between the two germline ends. The CDR3 is 15 amino acids. Germline V CDR1 and CDR2: ENHRY, SYGVKD. The CDR3 reads CAISAPNKGGNTIYF. CDR3 coding DNA: TGTGCCATCAGTGCCCCCAATAAGGGGGGAAACACCATATATTTT.

The gene calls are TRBV5-1 and TRBJ1-1; D remains unclear. The V gene lost 3 bases and the J gene lost 1 base, with 13 bases spanning the gap. CDR3 size: 15 residues. Germline-derived CDR1 and CDR2 are SGHRS and YFSETQ. This CDR3 is CASSSSTGANTEAFF. CDR3 bases: TGCGCCAGCAGCTCCTCGACGGGAGCGAACACTGAAGCTTTCTTT. Complete variable domain (other parts from reference TRBV5-1 and TRBJ1-1): KAGVTQTPRYLIKTRGQQVTLSCSPISGHRSVSWYQQTPGQGLQFLFEYFSETQRNKGNFPGRFSGRQFSNSRSEMNVSTLELGDSALYLCASSSSTGANTEAFFGQGTRLTVV.

This clone was counted a single time. The chain has TRBV27 and TRBJ2-7; maybe TRBD1 (5 bases). Trimming shortened V by 6 bases and J by 1 base, and 16 bases separated the two germline ends. Germline values: CDR1 MNHEY, CDR2 SMNVEV (reference sequence). The CDR3 length is 15 residues. This chain's CDR3 is CASRRTRGASYEQYF. CDR3 DNA: TGTGCCAGCAGAAGGACAAGGGGCGCTTCCTACGAGCAGTACTTC.

The CDR3 sequence is CASASGTSGSYEQYF. CDR3 DNA sequence: TGTGCCAGCGCTAGTGGGACTAGCGGGAGTTACGAGCAGTACTTC. V usage is TRBV18 and J usage is TRBJ2-7; TRBD2 aligns across 14 bases. V lost 8 bases, J lost 4 bases, and 7 bases stayed unmatched. CDR3 length: 15 residues. From germline, CDR1 is KGHSH and CDR2 LQKENI.

This rearrangement joins TRBV7-2 to TRBJ1-5; weak D call: TRBD1 (5 bases). Trimming stripped 1 base from V and 3 bases from J, with 7 bases between. The CDR3 has 14 residues. CDR1 is SGHTA and CDR2 is FQGNSA in the germline V gene. This CDR3 reads CASSLGQNNQPQHF. DNA for the CDR3: TGTGCCAGCAGCTTAGGACAGAACAATCAGCCCCAGCATTTT.

The chain combines TRBV5-1 with TRBJ2-7; 11 bases are a match to TRBD2. J gave up 3 bases and V 2 bases, and 4 bases lay outside the gene matches. Germline CDR1 reads SGHRS; CDR2 reads YFSETQ. The CDR3 runs to 15 residues. The CDR3 reads CASSFLAGGDYEQYF. In nucleotides, the CDR3 is TGCGCCAGCAGCTTCCTAGCGGGAGGTGACTACGAGCAGTACTTC.

The chain carries TRBV2 and TRBJ1-2; D is ambiguous. Trimming left V 6 bases short and J 3 bases short, with 14 bases between. The CDR3 contains 14 residues. Germline V gives CDR1 SNHLY, CDR2 FYNNEI. The CDR3 nucleotides read TGTGCCAGCAGGGCCGGCAGGCAGGACTATGGCTACACCTTC. Its protein product is CASRAGRQDYGYTF.

This chain connects TRBV9 to TRBJ2-1; 9 nucleotides align to TRBD2. CDR1 is SGDLS, CDR2 YYNGEE, per germline. V shed 1 base, J shed 5 bases, and the junction held 7 bases outside the gene matches. CDR3 length equals 16 residues. CDR3 DNA: TGTGCCAGCAGCGTATATGAGACTAGCGGAAACAATGAGCAGTTCTTC. The encoded protein is CASSVYETSGNNEQFF.

V usage is TRBV5-4 and J usage is TRBJ2-6; 7 bases agree with TRBD1. Looked up from germline, CDR1 is SGHNT and CDR2 is YYREEE (reference sequence). The junction had 5 bases not matched to a gene; V was cut back by 4 bases and J by 4 bases. CDR3 length: 15 amino acids. The DNA for the CDR3 is TGTGCCAGCAGCCTCGACAGGGTCGGGGCCAACGTCCTGACTTTC. Translated: CASSLDRVGANVLTF.

This clone was observed a few times. J is TRBJ2-2 and V is TRBV7-8; 7 nucleotides line up with TRBD1. The germline V gene encodes CDR1 SGHVS and CDR2 FQNEAQ. The CDR3 extends over 16 amino acids. V shed 3 bases, J shed 6 bases, and the junction held 10 bases outside the gene matches. In DNA, the CDR3 is TGTGCCAGCAGCTTGTCTGGGGGACAGTGGGCCGGGGAGCTGTTTTTT. Its translation is CASSLSGGQWAGELFF.